This T cell receptor beta chain was recovered during a study of spatial heterogeneity in lung cancer. Study-wide context: Detected sequences consistently included more beta-chain ones than alpha-chain ones.

General study findings and limits: The appearance of ubiquitous expanded tumor TCRs in blood was greater at resection than follow-up.

The sample's time point: sample taken at primary tumor resection. No cell sorting; template was whole RNA from tumor, lung tissue or PBMC. Donors were about 70 untreated early-stage non-small cell lung cancer patients. Every cDNA TCR molecule received its own unique molecular identifier. TCRdb passed the 5' RACE reads through MiXCR, listing each CDR3 protein once. Altogether about 95,000 distinct CDR3 sequences are present, approximately 8.5% being singletons, with the ten largest covering around 7%. In its sample, this clonotype was seen many times. Its antigen is not known. This TCR came from a male donor with early-stage non-small cell lung cancer. Here the sequenced sample was PBMCs, taken at surgery.

The CDR3 nucleotides read TGTGCCTGGAGCGGGACAGGGGTTCCCATTCAGTACTTC. Its translation is CAWSGTGVPIQYF. This chain links TRBV30 with TRBJ2-4, with TRBD1 identical over 10 bases. Germline lookup yields CDR1 GTSNPN and CDR2 SVGIG (reference sequence). This CDR3 comprises 13 residues. With V trimmed by 3 bases and J by 9 bases, 5 bases remained unmatched.